The 26 T cell receptor beta chains reported below all come from one sample, sequenced in a study of Ad26.COV2.S vaccination and SARS-CoV-2 variants (dated by TCRdb to 2020 to 2023). The treatment or condition label here, explained by the study, means: around 19 received Ad26.COV2.S at low or high dose, single or two shots; about 5 received placebo; per-sample allocation not given. For vaccine and placebo recipients, the sequenced repertoires came from samples collected on day 63 after the first injection. Libraries were constructed by the immunoSEQ multiplex PCR assay. TCRdb mirrors the immuneACCESS table, restricted to in-frame sequences. Some clones are absent from its copies; in checked studies, under half trace to an unresolved V gene, and the reason for the others is unknown. The sample table holds about 680,000 clones, of which approximately 88% were seen once. The leading ten clones occupy about 1.5% of the sample.

This specimen consisted of peripheral blood, obtained in a trial of Ad26.COV2.S vaccine versus placebo. The receptor source for this set is a person aged 18 to 65 who received the Ad26.COV2.S COVID-19 vaccine or a placebo.

CDR3 nucleotides: TGTGCCAGCAGCTTAGGGAGGACGGAAGGAAACACCATATATTTT. Its protein is CASSLGRTEGNTIYF. V is TRBV7-9 and J is TRBJ1-3; the D is unclear. The germline V and J ends were trimmed by 1 base and 4 bases, with 11 bases remaining between them. The CDR3 extends over 15 amino acids. From germline, CDR1 is SEHNR and CDR2 FQNEAQ (reference sequence).

V and J are TRBV19 and TRBJ1-5, with 8 bases fitting TRBD1. Trimming cost V 5 bases and J 6 bases; bases outside gene matches: 3. CDR3 length: 13 amino acids. Germline-derived CDR1 and CDR2 are LNHDA and SQIVND (reference sequence). The CDR3 spells CASSADRGQPQHF. The CDR3 nucleotides read TGTGCCAGTAGTGCTGACAGGGGTCAGCCCCAGCATTTT. The full variable domain, completed using reference TRBV19 and TRBJ1-5, is DGGITQSPKYLFRKEGQNVTLSCEQNLNHDAMYWYRQDPGQGLRLIYYSQIVNDFQKGDIAEGYSVSREKKESFPLTVTSAQKNPTAFYLCASSADRGQPQHFGDGTRLSIL.

The rearrangement joins TRBV2 to TRBJ1-6; D not resolved. The CDR3 sequence is 12 residues long. Germline CDR1 reads SNHLY; CDR2 reads FYNNEI. V lost 7 bases and J 10 bases, leaving 11 bases between the germline ends. The CDR3 DNA reads TGTGCCAGCAATATGGTTGGGTCACCCCTCCACTTT. It specifies CASNMVGSPLHF.

The chain employs TRBV6-1 and TRBJ1-2, with D possibly TRBD1 on 5 matching bases. V dropped 0 bases and J dropped 6 bases, with 14 bases sitting between them. CDR3 length: 15 amino acids. Germline assignment: CDR1 MNHNS and CDR2 SASEGT. CDR3 protein: CASSEAVTARNGYTF. The CDR3 DNA is TGTGCCAGCAGTGAAGCCGTGACAGCGCGGAATGGCTACACCTTC.

The chain couples TRBV11-2 to TRBJ2-7; possibly TRBD2 for D (5 bases). Per germline, CDR1 SGHAT and CDR2 FQNNGV. The V and J ends lost 5 bases and 4 bases respectively, with 12 bases between them. This CDR3 is 13 amino acids long. This chain's CDR3 is CASSPTPGYEQYF. CDR3 bases: TGTGCCAGCAGCCCCACCCCGGGATACGAGCAGTACTTC. Combining the CDR3 with reference TRBV11-2 and TRBJ2-7 gives the whole variable domain EAGVAQSPRYKIIEKRQSVAFWCNPISGHATLYWYQQILGQGPKLLIQFQNNGVVDDSQLPKDRFSAERLKGVDSTLKIQPAKLEDSAVYLCASSPTPGYEQYFGPGTRLTVT.

V usage is TRBV6-2 or TRBV6-3 and J usage is TRBJ1-2; D is perhaps TRBD1 (5 bases). Germline CDR1 is MNHEY and CDR2 is SVGEGT. V lost 5 bases, J lost 8 bases, and 12 bases lay in between. The CDR3 consists of 12 residues. The CDR3 loop reads CASSGTNRGYTF. The CDR3, as DNA: TGTGCCAGCAGTGGAACCAACAGGGGCTACACCTTC.

V gene TRBV27 combines with J gene TRBJ2-4; 7 bases are shared with TRBD1. Looked up from germline, CDR1 is MNHEY and CDR2 is SMNVEV (reference sequence). The CDR3 is made up of 15 amino acids. The V and J ends lost 5 bases and 5 bases, in that order; junction bases with no gene match: 9. The CDR3 coding sequence is TGTGCCAGCAGTCTCCAAAGGGGACAGCAAAACATTCAGTACTTC. It encodes CASSLQRGQQNIQYF.

The rearrangement joins TRBV5-1 to TRBJ1-2, with 9 bases fitting TRBD1. CDR3 length equals 13 residues. Germline loops: CDR1 SGHRS, CDR2 YFSETQ. V was pared by 4 bases and J by 4 bases, with 2 bases of the junction left unmatched. The CDR3 spells CASSLDRGYGYTF. The CDR3 DNA reads as TGCGCCAGCAGCCTGGACAGGGGCTATGGCTACACCTTC.

This chain links TRBV15 with TRBJ1-1, with D uncertain. With 0 bases removed from V and 3 bases from J, the gap between germline ends came to 5 bases. CDR1 is LNHNV and CDR2 is YYDKDF in the germline V gene (reference sequence). The CDR3 loop spans 13 amino acids. The CDR3: CATSRDSDTEAFF. For the CDR3, the DNA is TGTGCCACCAGCAGAGATAGTGACACTGAAGCTTTCTTT.

The chain combines TRBV7-2 with TRBJ2-7, with 7 bases aligning to TRBD1. This CDR3 contains 13 residues. In germline, CDR1 is SGHTA, CDR2 FQGNSA. Unmatched junction bases numbered 3, after V lost 3 bases and J lost 4 bases. The CDR3 here is CASSFGDRYEQYF. CDR3 coding DNA: TGTGCCAGCAGCTTCGGGGACAGATACGAGCAGTACTTC.

This clone occurred once. The chain uses TRBV7-3 and TRBJ2-7, with D possibly being TRBD2 (6 bases). This CDR3 spans 14 amino acids. Germline V gene sequence: CDR1 SGHTA, CDR2 FQGTGA. V lost 5 bases to trimming and J lost 7 bases, with 18 bases between them. The DNA of the CDR3 is TGTGCCAGCAGCCCCTGGGCGGGATCCGGTGAGCAGTACTTC. Its protein product is CASSPWAGSGEQYF. The entire variable domain, with the rest obtained from reference TRBV7-3 and TRBJ2-7, is as follows: GAGVSQTPSNKVTEKGKYVELRCDPISGHTALYWYRQSLGQGPEFLIYFQGTGAADDSGLPNDRFFAVRPEGSVSTLKIQRTERGDSAVYLCASSPWAGSGEQYFGPGTRLTVT.

The chain uses TRBV9 and TRBJ2-1; 12 bases align to TRBD2. Germline assignment: CDR1 SGDLS and CDR2 YYNGEE. The CDR3 is made up of 19 amino acids. After removal of 0 bases from V and 0 bases from J, the junction contained 7 bases not matched to a gene. The CDR3 sequence: CASSVGLAGGSSSYNEQFF. In DNA form, the CDR3 reads TGTGCCAGCAGCGTAGGGCTAGCGGGAGGGTCCAGCTCCTACAATGAGCAGTTCTTC.

The chain combines TRBV7-9 with TRBJ2-3; D might be TRBD2 (6 bases). The CDR3 sequence is 14 residues long. The V gene lost 6 bases and the J gene lost 2 bases, with 12 bases spanning the gap. Germline CDR1 is SEHNR and CDR2 is FQNEAQ (reference sequence). CDR3 sequence reads: CASSHGRHTDTQYF. The CDR3, as DNA: TGTGCCAGCAGTCACGGGAGACACACAGATACGCAGTATTTT. The full variable domain, in which reference TRBV7-9 and TRBJ2-3 provide the parts outside the CDR3, is DTGVSQNPRHKITKRGQNVTFRCDPISEHNRLYWYRQTLGQGPEFLTYFQNEAQLEKSRLLSDRFSAERPKGSFSTLEIQRTEQGDSAMYLCASSHGRHTDTQYFGPGTRLTVL.

This sequence joins TRBV19 and TRBJ1-5; D is perhaps TRBD1 (5 bases). The ends were cut back, 3 bases at V and 2 bases at J, with 14 bases in the middle. There are 16 residues in the CDR3. CDR1 and CDR2 (germline): LNHDA, SQIVND (reference sequence). Here the CDR3 reads CASSIIWDGGNQPQHF. In DNA, the CDR3 is TGTGCCAGTAGTATTATCTGGGACGGCGGCAATCAGCCCCAGCATTTT.

The chain recombines TRBV6-6 with TRBJ1-5, with 8 bases that match TRBD1. J was trimmed by 6 bases and V by 4 bases; bases with no gene match: 5. The CDR3 consists of 14 residues. The germline V gene has CDR1 MNHNY and CDR2 SVGAGI (reference sequence). CDR3 amino acids: CASSSQGAGQPQHF. In nucleotides, the CDR3 is TGTGCCAGCAGTTCCCAGGGGGCCGGTCAGCCCCAGCATTTT.

V is TRBV5-1 and J is TRBJ1-2, with 7 bases that match TRBD1. Germline assignment: CDR1 SGHRS and CDR2 YFSETQ. The V gene end was trimmed by 4 bases and the J gene end by 8 bases; junction bases not matched to a gene: 8. CDR3 length: 13 amino acids. The CDR3 DNA is TGCGCCAGCAGCCCGGGACAGCTCTCGGGCTACACCTTC. Encoded protein: CASSPGQLSGYTF.

The rearrangement links TRBV7-2 to TRBJ1-1, with D possibly TRBD1 on 5 matching bases. Germline V gene lookup returns CDR1 SGHTA and CDR2 FQGNSA. V lost 1 base, J lost 6 bases, and 21 bases lay in between. CDR3 length: 17 amino acids. The CDR3 sequence is CASSLVRSAGGGAEAFF. DNA for the CDR3: TGTGCCAGCAGCTTAGTAAGGTCAGCGGGGGGAGGGGCTGAAGCTTTCTTT.

The chain couples TRBV5-1 to TRBJ2-1; 7 nucleotides match TRBD1. V was clipped by 1 base and J by 2 bases; unmatched bases: 3. The CDR3 totals 15 residues. Germline lookup yields CDR1 SGHRS and CDR2 YFSETQ. CDR3: CASSLQGVTYNEQFF. Here the CDR3 DNA reads TGCGCCAGCAGCTTGCAGGGGGTAACCTACAATGAGCAGTTCTTC.

The genes are TRBV24-1 and TRBJ2-5; D possibly uses TRBD1 or TRBD2 (6 bases each). CDR3 length equals 15 residues. Trimming took 2 bases from V and 1 from J, leaving 10 bases between them. CDR1 and CDR2 from the germline V gene are KGHDR and SFDVKD. The CDR3 DNA reads TGTGCCACCAGTGATTCCGGGGGCCTCCAAGAGACCCAGTACTTC. Amino acids: CATSDSGGLQETQYF.

The V gene is TRBV6-2 or TRBV6-3, the J gene TRBJ1-2; D not certain. Per the germline V gene, CDR1 is MNHEY and CDR2 is SVGEGT. The CDR3 has 15 amino acids. With 2 bases removed from V and 0 bases from J, the gap between germline ends came to 10 bases. As DNA, the CDR3 is TGTGCCAGCAGTTACGGAGATTTCACTAACTATGGCTACACCTTC. It is translated as CASSYGDFTNYGYTF.

The V call is TRBV5-4, the J call TRBJ1-1, with 10 bases fitting TRBD1. This CDR3 contains 13 residues. The germline V gene has CDR1 SGHNT and CDR2 YYREEE (reference sequence). V gave up 2 bases and J gave up 6 bases; unmatched junction bases: 1. This CDR3 reads CASSLGQGAEAFF. As DNA, the CDR3 is TGTGCCAGCAGCTTAGGACAGGGGGCTGAAGCTTTCTTT.

The chain links TRBV18 to TRBJ2-2; 9 nucleotides line up with TRBD1. This CDR3 region has 17 residues. From germline, CDR1 is KGHSH and CDR2 LQKENI. V was pared by 3 bases and J by 4 bases, with 9 bases of the junction left unmatched. The chain's CDR3 is CASSPGQGGSLTGELFF. DNA for the CDR3: TGTGCCAGCTCACCGGGACAGGGCGGTTCACTCACCGGGGAGCTGTTTTTT.

The chain employs TRBV14 and TRBJ2-1; unclear D gene. Trimming cost V 3 bases and J 5 bases, with 14 bases left between them. This CDR3 is built from 15 residues. In germline, CDR1 is SGHDN, CDR2 FVKESK. As DNA, the CDR3 is TGTGCCAGCAGCCAGACCCAAGGTGGGGACAATGAGCAGTTCTTC. Translating gives CASSQTQGGDNEQFF.

CDR3 residues: CATSDLTSGMDTQYF. The DNA of the CDR3 is TGTGCCACCAGTGACCTGACTAGCGGGATGGATACGCAGTATTTT. This sequence joins TRBV24-1 and TRBJ2-3; 11 positions match TRBD2. Germline V gives CDR1 KGHDR, CDR2 SFDVKD. V dropped 4 bases and J dropped 6; count of bases not matched to a gene: 5. CDR3 length: 15 amino acids.

This chain connects TRBV6-4 to TRBJ2-2; the D gene is possibly TRBD2 (5 bases). V gave up 7 bases and J gave up 5 bases, with 14 bases separating them. From germline, CDR1 is MRHNA and CDR2 SNTAGT. The CDR3 is 14 residues long. CDR3 nucleotide sequence: TGTGCCAGCATGAAGGACTGGGGAACCGGGGAGCTGTTTTTT. Encoded protein: CASMKDWGTGELFF.

This clone was picked up a small number of times. The chain recombines TRBV30 with TRBJ2-1; no clear D. This CDR3 is 13 amino acids long. V was pared by 2 bases and J by 0 bases, with 5 bases between. Germline CDR1 GTSNPN, CDR2 SVGIG (reference sequence). The CDR3 DNA sequence: TGTGCCTGGAGTCAGAGCTCCTACAATGAGCAGTTCTTC. Translation gives CAWSQSSYNEQFF. The complete variable domain, with remaining parts taken from reference TRBV30 and TRBJ2-1, reads SQTIHQWPATLVQPVGSPLSLECTVEGTSNPNLYWYRQAAGRGLQLLFYSVGIGQISSEVPQNLSASRPQDRQFILSSKKLLLSDSGFYLCAWSQSSYNEQFFGPGTRLTVL.